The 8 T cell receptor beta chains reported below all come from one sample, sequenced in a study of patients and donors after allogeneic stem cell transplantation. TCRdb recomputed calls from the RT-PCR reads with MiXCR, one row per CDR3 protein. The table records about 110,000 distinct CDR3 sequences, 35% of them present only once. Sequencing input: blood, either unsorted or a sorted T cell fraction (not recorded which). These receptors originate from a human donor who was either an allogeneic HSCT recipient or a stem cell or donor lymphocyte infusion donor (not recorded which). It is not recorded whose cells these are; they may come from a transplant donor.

The DNA of the CDR3 is TGCAGCGCCACGACTAGCGGGAGATATGGTGAGCAGTTCTTC. Translating gives CSATTSGRYGEQFF. This chain joins TRBV29-1 and TRBJ2-1; 12 bases fit TRBD2. J was trimmed by 9 bases and V by 7 bases; bases with no gene match: 10. The CDR3 spans 14 residues. Germline V gives CDR1 SQVTM, CDR2 ANQGSEA.

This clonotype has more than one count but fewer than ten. The CDR3 sequence is CSASPQGRNTGELFF. Here the CDR3 DNA reads TGCAGTGCTAGTCCACAGGGCCGGAACACCGGGGAGCTGTTTTTT. The chain joins TRBV20-1 to TRBJ2-2; D might be TRBD1 (6 bases). The germline V gene has CDR1 DFQATT and CDR2 SNEGSKA (reference sequence). Between the trimmed V and J ends, which lost 3 bases and 1 base, there was a span of 12 bases. This CDR3 comprises 15 residues.

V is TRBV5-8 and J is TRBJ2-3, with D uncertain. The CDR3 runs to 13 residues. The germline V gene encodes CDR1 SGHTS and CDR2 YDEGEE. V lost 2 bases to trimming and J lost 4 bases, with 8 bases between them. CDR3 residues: CASSLVDPDTQYF. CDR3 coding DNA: TGTGCCAGCAGCTTAGTAGACCCAGATACGCAGTATTTT. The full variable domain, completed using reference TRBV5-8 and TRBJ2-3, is EAGVTQSPTHLIKTRGQQATLRCSPISGHTSVYWYQQALGLGLQFLLWYDEGEERNRGNFPPRFSGRQFPNYSSELNVNALELEDSALYLCASSLVDPDTQYFGPGTRLTVL.

The CDR3 sequence: CSAREYQRTDTQYF. For the CDR3, the DNA is TGCAGTGCTAGGGAATACCAGCGCACAGATACGCAGTATTTT. The J gene is TRBJ2-3, the V gene TRBV20-1; D remains unclear. In germline, CDR1 is DFQATT, CDR2 SNEGSKA (reference sequence). With 3 bases removed from V and 1 base from J, the gap between germline ends came to 11 bases. The CDR3 spans 14 residues.

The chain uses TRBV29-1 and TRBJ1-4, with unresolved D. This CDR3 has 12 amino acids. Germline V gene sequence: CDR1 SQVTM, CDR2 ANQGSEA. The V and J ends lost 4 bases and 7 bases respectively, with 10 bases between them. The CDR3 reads CSVGGGSEKLFF. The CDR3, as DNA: TGCAGCGTTGGAGGAGGGTCTGAAAAACTGTTTTTT.

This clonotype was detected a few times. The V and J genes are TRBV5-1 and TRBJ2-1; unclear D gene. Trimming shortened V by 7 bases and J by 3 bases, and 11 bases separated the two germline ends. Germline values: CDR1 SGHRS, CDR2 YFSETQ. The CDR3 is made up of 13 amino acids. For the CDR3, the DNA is TGCGCCAGCTCGGCAGGAATCTACAATGAGCAGTTCTTC. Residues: CASSAGIYNEQFF.

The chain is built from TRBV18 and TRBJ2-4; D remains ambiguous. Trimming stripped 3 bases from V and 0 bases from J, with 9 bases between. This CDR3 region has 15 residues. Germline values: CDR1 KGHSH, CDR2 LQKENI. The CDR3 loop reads CASSPALLAKNIQYF. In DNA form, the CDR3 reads TGTGCCAGCTCACCGGCATTACTAGCCAAAAACATTCAGTACTTC.

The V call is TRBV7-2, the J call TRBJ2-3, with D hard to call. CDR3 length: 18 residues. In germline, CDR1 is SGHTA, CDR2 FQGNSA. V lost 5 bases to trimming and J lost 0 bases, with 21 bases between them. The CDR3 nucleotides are TGTGCCAGCAGCCAGGAGCGTCGAAGGGCCGGTAGCACAGATACGCAGTATTTT. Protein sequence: CASSQERRRAGSTDTQYF.